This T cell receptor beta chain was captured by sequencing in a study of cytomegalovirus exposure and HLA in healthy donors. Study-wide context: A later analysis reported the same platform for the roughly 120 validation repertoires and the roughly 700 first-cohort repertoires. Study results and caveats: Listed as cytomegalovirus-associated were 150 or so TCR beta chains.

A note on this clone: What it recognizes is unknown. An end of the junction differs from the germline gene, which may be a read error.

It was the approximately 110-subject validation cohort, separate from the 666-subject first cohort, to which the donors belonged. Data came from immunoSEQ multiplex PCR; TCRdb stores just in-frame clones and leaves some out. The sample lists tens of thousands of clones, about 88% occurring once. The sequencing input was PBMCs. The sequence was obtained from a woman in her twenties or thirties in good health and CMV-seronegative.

The CDR3 DNA reads TGTGCCAGCAGTTCCCCCCCTAGTAGTAAAGACTTC. Residues: CASSSPPSSKDF. The genes are TRBV28 and TRBJ2-7; D is ambiguous. Germline CDR1 MDHEN, CDR2 SYDVKM. The CDR3 has 12 residues.